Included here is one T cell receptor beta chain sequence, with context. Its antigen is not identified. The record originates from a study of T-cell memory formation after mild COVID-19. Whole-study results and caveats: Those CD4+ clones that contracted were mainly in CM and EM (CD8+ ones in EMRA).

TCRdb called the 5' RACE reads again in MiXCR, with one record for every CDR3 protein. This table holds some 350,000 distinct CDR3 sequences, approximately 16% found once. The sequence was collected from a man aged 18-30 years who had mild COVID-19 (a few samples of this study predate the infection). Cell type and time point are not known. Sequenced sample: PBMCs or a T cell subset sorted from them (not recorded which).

CDR3 nucleotide sequence: TGCGCCAGCAGCAATACAGGGAGTAATGAAAAACTGTTTTTT. Protein product: CASSNTGSNEKLFF. J is TRBJ1-4 and V is TRBV5-1; D may be TRBD1 (6 bases). V was shortened by 4 bases and J by 4 bases, with 11 bases between the two germline ends. CDR1 is SGHRS, CDR2 YFSETQ, per germline. This CDR3 spans 14 amino acids. Filled out from reference TRBV5-1 and TRBJ1-4, the complete variable domain reads KAGVTQTPRYLIKTRGQQVTLSCSPISGHRSVSWYQQTPGQGLQFLFEYFSETQRNKGNFPGRFSGRQFSNSRSEMNVSTLELGDSALYLCASSNTGSNEKLFFGSGTQLSVL.